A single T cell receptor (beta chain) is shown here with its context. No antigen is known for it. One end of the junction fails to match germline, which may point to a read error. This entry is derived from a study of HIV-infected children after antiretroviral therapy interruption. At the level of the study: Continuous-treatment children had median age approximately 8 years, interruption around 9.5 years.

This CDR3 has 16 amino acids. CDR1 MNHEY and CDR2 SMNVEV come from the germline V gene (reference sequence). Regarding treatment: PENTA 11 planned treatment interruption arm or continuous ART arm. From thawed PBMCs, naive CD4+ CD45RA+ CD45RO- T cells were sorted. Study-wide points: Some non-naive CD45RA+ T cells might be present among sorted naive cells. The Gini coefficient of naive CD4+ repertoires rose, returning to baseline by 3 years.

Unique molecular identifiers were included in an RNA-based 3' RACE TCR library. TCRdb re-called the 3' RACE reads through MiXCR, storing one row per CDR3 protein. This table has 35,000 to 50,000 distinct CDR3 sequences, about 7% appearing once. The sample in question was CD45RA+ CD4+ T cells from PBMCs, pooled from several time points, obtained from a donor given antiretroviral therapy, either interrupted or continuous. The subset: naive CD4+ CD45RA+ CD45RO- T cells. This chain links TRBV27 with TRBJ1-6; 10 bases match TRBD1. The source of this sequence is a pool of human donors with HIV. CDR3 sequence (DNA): TGTGCCAGCAGTCCCGGGGACAGGGGCTATAATTCACCCTTCCACTTT. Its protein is CASSPGDRGYNSPFHF.